This TCR beta chain was observed in a study of long-term antiretroviral therapy in people with HIV. This CDR3 has 15 amino acids. The germline V and J ends were trimmed by 5 bases and 2 bases, with 12 bases remaining between them. Germline-derived CDR1 and CDR2 are SGHTA and FQGNSA. Concerning this clone itself: Its antigen is unidentified.

Study-wide results and caveats: Blood sampling spanned 2004 to 2017, possibly under older ART regimens. CDR3 length ranges were narrower in HIV repertoires than in controls.

Survey level was the resolution at which the v3.0 immunoSEQ assay ran. The assay was immunoSEQ multiplex PCR, and TCRdb's table has in-frame clones only and misses some. The sample has some 20,000 clones; about nine tenths are singletons. The chain has TRBV7-2 and TRBJ2-2; D perhaps matches TRBD2 (5 bases). The sample consisted of unsorted PBMCs, taken 4.2 to 4.5 years before starting antiretroviral therapy. The receptor comes from a woman under 40 with HIV. The CDR3 DNA reads as TGTGCCAGCAGCCGCTTGGACTTTAACACCGGGGAGCTGTTTTTT. This encodes CASSRLDFNTGELFF.